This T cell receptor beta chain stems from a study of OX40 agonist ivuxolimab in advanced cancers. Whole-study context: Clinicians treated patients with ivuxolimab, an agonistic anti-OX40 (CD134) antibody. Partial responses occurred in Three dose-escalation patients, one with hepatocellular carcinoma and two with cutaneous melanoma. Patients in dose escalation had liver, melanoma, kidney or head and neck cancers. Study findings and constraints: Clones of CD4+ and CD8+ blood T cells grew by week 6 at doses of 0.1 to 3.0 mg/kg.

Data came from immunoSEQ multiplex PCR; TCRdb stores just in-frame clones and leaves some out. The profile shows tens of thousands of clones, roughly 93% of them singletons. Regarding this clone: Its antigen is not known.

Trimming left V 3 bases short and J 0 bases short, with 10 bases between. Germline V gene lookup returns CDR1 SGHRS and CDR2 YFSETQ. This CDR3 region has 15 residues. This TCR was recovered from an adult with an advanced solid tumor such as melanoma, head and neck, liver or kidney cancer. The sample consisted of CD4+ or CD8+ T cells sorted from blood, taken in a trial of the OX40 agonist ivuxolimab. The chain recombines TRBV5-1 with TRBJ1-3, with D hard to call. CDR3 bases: TGCGCCAGCAGCTCGGACCTGAACTCTGGAAACACCATATATTTT. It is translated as CASSSDLNSGNTIYF. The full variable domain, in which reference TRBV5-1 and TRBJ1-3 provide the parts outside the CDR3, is KAGVTQTPRYLIKTRGQQVTLSCSPISGHRSVSWYQQTPGQGLQFLFEYFSETQRNKGNFPGRFSGRQFSNSRSEMNVSTLELGDSALYLCASSSDLNSGNTIYFGEGSWLTVV.